This T cell receptor beta chain was captured in a study of response to subunit inactivated influenza vaccine. A few counts support this clonotype. TCRdb reprocessed the RT-PCR reads via MiXCR and lists one record per CDR3 protein. The sample consists of 280,000 or so distinct CDR3 sequences, around a fifth of them appearing once. Trimming left V 1 base short and J 7 bases short, with 7 bases between. Germline lookup yields CDR1 LGHDT and CDR2 YNNKEL (reference sequence). The CDR3 extends over 13 amino acids. The gene calls are TRBV3-1 and TRBJ2-2; no reliable D call. Sequencing was performed on PBMCs from blood, taken around 22 months after vaccination. This receptor was obtained from a man aged 50 to 75 who received an inactivated influenza vaccine. The CDR3 sequence is CASSQAAVGELFF. Here the CDR3 DNA reads TGTGCCAGCAGCCAAGCAGCCGTCGGGGAGCTGTTTTTT. Full variable domain (missing parts from reference TRBV3-1 and TRBJ2-2): DTAVSQTPKYLVTQMGNDKSIKCEQNLGHDTMYWYKQDSKKFLKIMFSYNNKELIINETVPNRFSPKSPDKAHLNLHINSLELGDSAVYFCASSQAAVGELFFGEGSRLTVL.